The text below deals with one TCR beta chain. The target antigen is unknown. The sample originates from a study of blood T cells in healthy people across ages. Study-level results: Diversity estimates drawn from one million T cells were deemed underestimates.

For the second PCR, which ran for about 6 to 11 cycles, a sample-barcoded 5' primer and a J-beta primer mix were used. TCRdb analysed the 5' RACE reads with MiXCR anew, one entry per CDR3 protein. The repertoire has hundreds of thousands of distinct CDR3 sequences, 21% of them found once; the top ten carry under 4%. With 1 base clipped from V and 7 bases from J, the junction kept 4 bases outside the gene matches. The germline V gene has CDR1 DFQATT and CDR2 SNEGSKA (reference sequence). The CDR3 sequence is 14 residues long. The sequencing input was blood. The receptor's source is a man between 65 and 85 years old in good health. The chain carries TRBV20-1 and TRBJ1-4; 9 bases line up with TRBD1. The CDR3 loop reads CSARGGTGSEKLFF. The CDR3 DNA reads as TGCAGTGCTAGAGGGGGGACAGGGAGTGAAAAACTGTTTTTT.